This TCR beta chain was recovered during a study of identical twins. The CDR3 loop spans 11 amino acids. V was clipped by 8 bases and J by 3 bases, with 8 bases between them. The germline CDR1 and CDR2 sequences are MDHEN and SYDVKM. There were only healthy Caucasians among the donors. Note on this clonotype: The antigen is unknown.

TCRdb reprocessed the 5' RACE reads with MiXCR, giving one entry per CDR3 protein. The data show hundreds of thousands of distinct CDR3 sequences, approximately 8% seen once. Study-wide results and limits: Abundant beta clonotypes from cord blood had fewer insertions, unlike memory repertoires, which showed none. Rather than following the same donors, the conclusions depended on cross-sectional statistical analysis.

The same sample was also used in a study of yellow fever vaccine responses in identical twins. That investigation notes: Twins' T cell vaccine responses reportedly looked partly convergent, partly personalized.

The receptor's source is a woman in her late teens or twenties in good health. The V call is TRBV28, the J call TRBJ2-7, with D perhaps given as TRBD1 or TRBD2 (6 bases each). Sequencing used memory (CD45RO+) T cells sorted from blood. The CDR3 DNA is TGTGCCAGCGCGGGACACTACGAGCAGTACTTC. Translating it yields CASAGHYEQYF.